This T cell receptor (beta chain) was identified in a study of OX40 agonist ivuxolimab in advanced cancers. On the study more broadly: The treatment was a fully human IgG2 OX40 agonist, ivuxolimab. All patients had ivuxolimab intravenously every 2 weeks at 0.01 to 10 mg/kg. Study-wide findings and caveats: Relative to CD4+, CD8+ T cells held more expanded clones on average.

About this clone itself: What it recognizes is unknown.

The V and J ends lost 4 bases and 0 bases, in that order; junction bases with no gene match: 7. The germline gives CDR1 SQVTM, CDR2 ANQGSEA. The CDR3 runs to 16 residues. Assay used: immunoSEQ multiplex PCR; TCRdb lists only in-frame clones, some missing. The profile shows around 62,000 clones, around 84% of them singletons. The source is an adult with an advanced solid tumor such as melanoma, head and neck, liver or kidney cancer. Sequenced material: CD4+ or CD8+ T cells sorted from blood, taken in a trial of the OX40 agonist ivuxolimab. The chain employs TRBV29-1 and TRBJ2-2; TRBD2 matches 8 bases. This CDR3 reads CSVALAGSTNTGELFF. DNA for the CDR3: TGCAGCGTTGCCCTAGCGGGTTCCACGAACACCGGGGAGCTGTTTTTT.